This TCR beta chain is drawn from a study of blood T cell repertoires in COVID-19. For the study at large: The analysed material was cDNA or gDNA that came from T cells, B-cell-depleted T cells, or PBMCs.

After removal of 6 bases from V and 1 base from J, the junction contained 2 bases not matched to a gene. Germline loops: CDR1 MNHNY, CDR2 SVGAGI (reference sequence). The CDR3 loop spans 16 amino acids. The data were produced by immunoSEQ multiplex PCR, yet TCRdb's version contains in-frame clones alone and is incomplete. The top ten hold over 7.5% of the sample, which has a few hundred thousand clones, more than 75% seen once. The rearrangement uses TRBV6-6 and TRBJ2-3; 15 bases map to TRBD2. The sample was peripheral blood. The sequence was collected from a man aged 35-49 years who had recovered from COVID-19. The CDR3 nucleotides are TGTGCCAGCAGCCGGACTAGCGGGGGGGGCACAGATACGCAGTATTTT. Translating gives CASSRTSGGGTDTQYF.